This is a list of T cell receptor beta chains from one sample in a study of beta chain features in type 1 diabetes. The table came from immunoSEQ multiplex PCR; TCRdb's copy has only in-frame clones and leaves some out. The sample yields about 150,000 clones, roughly 10% seen once. Material for sequencing was naive CD4+ T cells from blood. Receptors originate from a man aged 18 to 29 in good health. CDR3s include the opening cysteine and the closing phenylalanine or tryptophan. The order of the fields is V gene, D gene, J gene, clone size, CDR3 protein, CDR3 DNA. The D gene is left open where the match is weak. Rows may omit the clone size; those that give it use once, few, many or a size class.

V: TRBV7-2
D: .
J: TRBJ2-3
size: .
CDR3: CASSLALPDTQYF
DNA: TGTGCCAGCAGCTTAGCCCTTCCAGATACGCAGTATTTT

V: TRBV7-2
D: TRBD2
J: TRBJ2-5
size: few
CDR3: CASKRGGWETQYF
DNA: TGTGCCAGCAAACGGGGGGGCTGGGAGACCCAGTACTTC

V: TRBV11-1
D: .
J: TRBJ1-2
size: .
CDR3: CASSLGEEYGYTF
DNA: TGTGCCAGCAGCTTAGGAGAGGAGTATGGCTACACCTTC

V: TRBV19
D: .
J: TRBJ2-7
size: .
CDR3: CASNRALHYEQYF
DNA: TGTGCCAGCAACAGGGCTCTACACTACGAGCAGTACTTC

V: TRBV5-4
D: TRBD1
J: TRBJ2-2
size: .
CDR3: CASSTTGGHTGELFF
DNA: TGTGCCAGCAGCACAACAGGGGGCCACACCGGGGAGCTGTTTTTT

V: TRBV5-8
D: .
J: TRBJ1-6
size: few
CDR3: CASSLRVSPLHF
DNA: TGTGCCAGCAGCCTCAGGGTTTCACCCCTCCACTTT

V: TRBV9
D: TRBD2
J: TRBJ2-5
size: .
CDR3: CASSLGGEETQYF
DNA: TGTGCCAGCAGCCTCGGGGGGGAAGAGACCCAGTACTTC

V: TRBV7-2
D: .
J: TRBJ2-5
size: few
CDR3: CASSLALMYQETQYF
DNA: TGTGCCAGCAGCTTAGCCCTTATGTACCAAGAGACCCAGTACTTC

V: TRBV9
D: .
J: TRBJ2-2
size: .
CDR3: CASSVGPSTGMELFF
DNA: TGTGCCAGCAGCGTAGGGCCTTCCACAGGGATGGAGCTGTTTTTT

V: TRBV28
D: TRBD1
J: TRBJ2-7
size: many
CDR3: CASRPGQGKQYF
DNA: TGTGCCAGCAGACCCGGACAGGGCAAGCAGTACTTC

V: TRBV11-2
D: .
J: TRBJ1-2
size: .
CDR3: CASSLDSGPNYGYTF
DNA: TGTGCCAGCAGCTTGGACAGTGGACCTAACTATGGCTACACCTTC

V: TRBV5-1
D: .
J: TRBJ2-5
size: .
CDR3: CASSWGDRVGETQYF
DNA: TGCGCCAGCAGCTGGGGGGACAGAGTAGGAGAGACCCAGTACTTC

V: TRBV4-2
D: TRBD1
J: TRBJ1-2
size: .
CDR3: CASSGQVSGGYTF
DNA: TGTGCCAGCAGCGGACAGGTGTCCGGTGGCTACACCTTC

V: TRBV6-1
D: TRBD2
J: TRBJ2-7
size: few
CDR3: CASSEAPSGGPSYEQYF
DNA: TGTGCCAGCAGTGAAGCGCCTAGCGGGGGACCCTCCTACGAGCAGTACTTC

V: TRBV6-5
D: TRBD2
J: TRBJ2-3
size: few
CDR3: CASSYSPTSATDTQYF
DNA: TGTGCCAGCAGTTACTCTCCGACTAGCGCCACAGATACGCAGTATTTT

V: TRBV19
D: .
J: TRBJ2-1
size: .
CDR3: CASTLQGPSYNEQFF
DNA: TGTGCCAGTACCCTACAGGGCCCCTCCTACAATGAGCAGTTCTTC

V: TRBV5-1
D: .
J: TRBJ2-5
size: .
CDR3: CASSLDRQETQYF
DNA: TGCGCCAGCAGCTTGGACAGACAAGAGACCCAGTACTTC

V: TRBV5-8
D: .
J: TRBJ2-1
size: few
CDR3: CASSLFGEQFF
DNA: TGTGCCAGCAGCTTGTTCGGGGAGCAGTTCTTC

V: TRBV4-3
D: TRBD1
J: TRBJ2-7
size: .
CDR3: CASSRHRDSSYEQYF
DNA: TGCGCCAGCAGCCGACACCGGGACAGCTCCTACGAGCAGTACTTC

V: TRBV18
D: .
J: TRBJ2-1
size: .
CDR3: CASSFGGGIYNEQFF
DNA: TGTGCCAGCTCGTTTGGTGGGGGGATTTACAATGAGCAGTTCTTC